One and the same sample provided the 28 T cell receptor beta chains below, sequenced in a study of T-cell reconstitution after alpha-beta-depleted transplantation in children. A TCRbeta library incorporating unique molecular identifiers was prepared. TCRdb used MiXCR to reprocess the PCR reads, holding one entry per CDR3 protein. The sample has about 440,000 distinct CDR3 sequences, roughly 43% seen once; the top ten hold 25% to 30%. This sample comprised PBMCs, obtained before TCRalphabeta/CD19-depleted stem cell transplant. The receptors shown here come from a girl aged 2 to 10 with aplastic anemia, due to receive a stem cell transplant.

The rearrangement links TRBV28 to TRBJ2-3; 11 bases match TRBD1. This CDR3 region has 16 residues. Germline V gene sequence: CDR1 MDHEN, CDR2 SYDVKM. V was clipped by 4 bases and J by 5 bases; unmatched bases: 8. DNA of the CDR3: TGTGCCAGCAGTTCGGCGGGACAGGGGGTCGGAGATACGCAGTATTTT. This sequence encodes CASSSAGQGVGDTQYF.

The chain combines TRBV5-1 with TRBJ2-5; D possibly matches TRBD1 or TRBD2 (5 bases each). Germline V gene data show CDR1 as SGHRS and CDR2 as YFSETQ. Trimming left V 6 bases short and J 5 bases short, with 20 bases between. The CDR3 sequence is 15 residues long. The CDR3 bases are TGCGCCAGCACCCGGGACCGCCTTGTTCAGGAGACCCAGTACTTC. Its protein is CASTRDRLVQETQYF. The full variable domain, in which reference TRBV5-1 and TRBJ2-5 provide the parts outside the CDR3, is KAGVTQTPRYLIKTRGQQVTLSCSPISGHRSVSWYQQTPGQGLQFLFEYFSETQRNKGNFPGRFSGRQFSNSRSEMNVSTLELGDSALYLCASTRDRLVQETQYFGPGTRLLVL.

This clonotype was seen more than once but under ten times. The chain links TRBV10-1 to TRBJ2-4, with D maybe TRBD1 (5 bases). CDR3 length: 14 residues. The germline V gene has CDR1 WNHNN and CDR2 SYGVQD (reference sequence). Trimming removed 0 bases at V and 9 bases at J, with 12 bases between. CDR3 coding DNA: TGCGCCAGCAGTGAGTCGGGTATCCAGGGCATTCAGTACTTC. This translates into CASSESGIQGIQYF.

The CDR3 nucleotides are TGCGCCAGCAGTAATAAACAAGGCACCGGGGAGCTGTTTTTT. Its protein is CASSNKQGTGELFF. This chain uses TRBV10-1 with TRBJ2-2; D is unclear. V lost 5 bases to trimming and J lost 4 bases, with 11 bases between them. The germline CDR1 and CDR2 sequences are WNHNN and SYGVQD (reference sequence). This CDR3 region has 14 residues.

This clonotype was seen at least ten times. The chain combines TRBV7-9 with TRBJ2-3, with a tentative D call TRBD1 (6 bases). CDR1 and CDR2 from the germline V gene are SEHNR and FQNEAQ (reference sequence). Trimming removed 3 bases from V and 5 bases from J, with 15 bases in between. This CDR3 contains 15 residues. This CDR3 reads CASSFSERTEDTQYF. The CDR3 coding sequence is TGTGCCAGCAGCTTTTCAGAGCGGACAGAAGATACGCAGTATTTT. Full variable domain (missing parts from reference TRBV7-9 and TRBJ2-3): DTGVSQNPRHKITKRGQNVTFRCDPISEHNRLYWYRQTLGQGPEFLTYFQNEAQLEKSRLLSDRFSAERPKGSFSTLEIQRTEQGDSAMYLCASSFSERTEDTQYFGPGTRLTVL.

V usage is TRBV6-1 and J usage is TRBJ2-7, with D perhaps matching TRBD1 (5 bases). Trimming took off 8 bases at V and 2 bases at J, with 13 bases between the two ends. This CDR3 is built from 13 residues. Per germline, CDR1 MNHNS and CDR2 SASEGT. This CDR3 reads CASLDTFTYEQYF. For the CDR3, the DNA is TGTGCCAGCTTGGACACCTTTACCTACGAGCAGTACTTC.

This chain connects TRBV29-1 to TRBJ2-1, with TRBD2 matching over 7 bases. With 4 bases clipped from V and 7 bases from J, the junction kept 4 bases outside the gene matches. This CDR3 is 12 amino acids long. Germline V CDR1 and CDR2: SQVTM, ANQGSEA. CDR3 residues: CSVVTSVNEQFF. CDR3 in DNA: TGCAGCGTTGTAACTAGCGTGAATGAGCAGTTCTTC.

The rearrangement links TRBV6-1 to TRBJ2-5; 7 bases match TRBD1. CDR3 length: 13 residues. Germline CDR1 is MNHNS and CDR2 is SASEGT. The ends lost 5 bases at V and 5 bases at J; junction bases unmatched: 5. The CDR3: CASSRQGPETQYF. The CDR3, as DNA: TGTGCCAGCAGTAGACAGGGCCCGGAGACCCAGTACTTC.

J is TRBJ1-1 and V is TRBV4-1; a possible D gene is TRBD1 (5 bases). The CDR3 has 14 amino acids. Trimming shortened V by 1 base and J by 5 bases, and 11 bases separated the two germline ends. CDR1 and CDR2 from the germline V gene are MGHRA and YSYEKL. CDR3 nucleotides: TGCGCCAGCAGCCAAGCTCGGGGCAGGACTGAAGCTTTCTTT. Translating gives CASSQARGRTEAFF.

In this sample, this clonotype turned up many times. The gene calls are TRBV20-1 and TRBJ2-6; 8 bases map to TRBD1. CDR3 length equals 14 residues. The germline gives CDR1 DFQATT, CDR2 SNEGSKA (reference sequence). V lost 6 bases, J lost 4 bases, and 5 bases stayed unmatched. The chain's CDR3 is CSAGQGRGANVLTF. The DNA of the CDR3 is TGCAGTGCCGGACAGGGTAGGGGGGCCAACGTCCTGACTTTC.

The V gene is TRBV4-1, the J gene TRBJ1-2, with 9 bases that match TRBD1. The CDR3 has 17 residues. Germline values: CDR1 MGHRA, CDR2 YSYEKL. Trimming took 0 bases from V and 3 from J; bases not matched to a gene: 8. The CDR3 is CASSQDVGTGLYYGYTF. In DNA form, the CDR3 reads TGCGCCAGCAGCCAAGATGTCGGGACAGGGCTTTACTATGGCTACACCTTC.

The count of this clonotype is one. This chain uses TRBV29-1 with TRBJ2-7; perhaps TRBD1 as D (7 bases). Germline V gene lookup returns CDR1 SQVTM and CDR2 ANQGSEA. Trimming cost V 1 base and J 6 bases, with 16 bases left between them. The CDR3 runs to 14 residues. CDR3 DNA: TGCAGCGTTGAAGCCGGGAGCCCAGGGGGCGAGCAGTACTTC. Translating gives CSVEAGSPGGEQYF.

The chain uses TRBV20-1 and TRBJ2-5, with D maybe TRBD1 (6 bases). Per the germline V gene, CDR1 is DFQATT and CDR2 is SNEGSKA (reference sequence). Trimming left V 5 bases short and J 4 bases short, with 8 bases between. The CDR3 spans 11 residues. CDR3 residues: CSAGQRETQYF. Written as DNA, the CDR3 is TGCAGTGCTGGACAGAGAGAGACCCAGTACTTC.

The V and J genes are TRBV6-1 and TRBJ1-5, with D perhaps matching TRBD1 (6 bases). The germline V and J ends were trimmed by 1 base and 0 bases, with 19 bases remaining between them. The CDR3 covers 19 residues. CDR1 and CDR2 from the germline V gene are MNHNS and SASEGT. In DNA form, the CDR3 reads TGTGCCAGCAGTGAAGACCGGGACATCCTGAATTATAGCAATCAGCCCCAGCATTTT. Protein sequence: CASSEDRDILNYSNQPQHF.

This clonotype was counted a few times. The chain is built from TRBV5-4 and TRBJ2-1, with 11 bases that match TRBD2. The CDR3 is made up of 13 amino acids. The V and J ends lost 5 bases and 15 bases, in that order; junction bases with no gene match: 10. Looked up from germline, CDR1 is SGHNT and CDR2 is YYREEE (reference sequence). CDR3 loop: CASSSVGLAGAFF. As DNA, the CDR3 is TGTGCCAGCAGTTCGGTTGGACTAGCGGGCGCGTTCTTC.

This clonotype appeared many times. The chain carries TRBV5-1 and TRBJ2-7; D not certain. The germline V gene encodes CDR1 SGHRS and CDR2 YFSETQ. Trimming shortened V by 3 bases and J by 9 bases, and 16 bases separated the two germline ends. The CDR3 length is 13 residues. The CDR3 loop is CASSSGPLQAQYF. The CDR3 DNA reads TGCGCCAGCAGCTCTGGACCTCTTCAAGCGCAGTACTTC. The entire variable domain, with the rest obtained from reference TRBV5-1 and TRBJ2-7, is as follows: KAGVTQTPRYLIKTRGQQVTLSCSPISGHRSVSWYQQTPGQGLQFLFEYFSETQRNKGNFPGRFSGRQFSNSRSEMNVSTLELGDSALYLCASSSGPLQAQYFGPGTRLTVT.

A word on this clonotype: Just one base apart from a much larger clone, this may be a read error. V is TRBV7-3 and J is TRBJ2-3; TRBD2 matches 10 bases. V was clipped by 3 bases and J by 2 bases; unmatched bases: 2. CDR3 length: 15 residues. The germline V gene has CDR1 SGHTA and CDR2 FQGTGA. The CDR3 loop reads CASSLSGGATDTQYF. DNA of the CDR3: TGTGCCAGCAGCTTGAGCGGGGGGGCCACAGATACGCAGTATTTT.

The sample holds a few counts of this clonotype. The chain combines TRBV12-3 or TRBV12-4 with TRBJ2-3, with 13 nucleotides matching TRBD2. This CDR3 is built from 16 residues. V was pared by 5 bases and J by 2 bases, with 4 bases of the junction left unmatched. The CDR3 nucleotides read TGTGCCAGCAGTAGCGGGACTAGCGGGACCACAGATACGCAGTATTTT. Protein sequence: CASSSGTSGTTDTQYF.

The chain employs TRBV20-1 and TRBJ2-5; 12 bases line up with TRBD1. CDR3 length: 14 residues. CDR1 and CDR2 from the germline V gene are DFQATT and SNEGSKA (reference sequence). V trimming: 3 bases; J trimming: 4 bases; junction bases outside the gene matches: 3. The CDR3: CSASWDRGRETQYF. In DNA, the CDR3 is TGCAGTGCTAGCTGGGACAGGGGGCGAGAGACCCAGTACTTC.

This chain uses TRBV20-1 with TRBJ2-5, with a weak D call TRBD1 (6 bases). CDR3 length: 16 residues. The germline CDR1 and CDR2 sequences are DFQATT and SNEGSKA (reference sequence). Trimming left V 4 bases short and J 5 bases short, with 23 bases between. The CDR3, as DNA: TGCAGTGCTAAACAGGGATTTTTTGAGGTGGGCGAGACCCAGTACTTC. Translation gives CSAKQGFFEVGETQYF.

This sequence joins TRBV7-2 and TRBJ2-2; D not certain. Germline CDR1 reads SGHTA; CDR2 reads FQGNSA. V lost 5 bases and J lost 3, with 13 bases in between. The CDR3 length is 15 residues. CDR3 nucleotide sequence: TGTGCCAGCAGCCCTACCCAGGCTTACACCGGGGAGCTGTTTTTT. Its protein product is CASSPTQAYTGELFF.

The sample holds many counts of this clonotype. The chain carries TRBV5-1 and TRBJ2-4; D assignment may be TRBD1 or TRBD2 (5 bases each). Trimming took off 1 base at V and 7 bases at J, with 9 bases between the two ends. This CDR3 has 13 amino acids. Germline V gene data show CDR1 as SGHRS and CDR2 as YFSETQ. The CDR3 DNA reads TGCGCCAGCAGCTTGAAAGGGGACAACATTCAGTACTTC. The encoded protein is CASSLKGDNIQYF.

This clonotype was found many times. The J gene is TRBJ2-3, the V gene TRBV5-1; a possible D gene is TRBD2 (6 bases). V was trimmed by 0 bases and J by 7 bases, leaving 21 bases between them. There are 17 residues in the CDR3. Germline CDR1 SGHRS, CDR2 YFSETQ. CDR3: CASSLERDSRRFYTQYF. The CDR3, as DNA: TGCGCCAGCAGCTTGGAACGGGACTCACGTAGGTTCTATACGCAGTATTTT.

CDR3 in DNA: TGCGCCAGCAGCCAAGAGATGTCAAGGCTAGCGGGAGGGCTCTCCTACGAGCAGTACTTC. This encodes CASSQEMSRLAGGLSYEQYF. The chain links TRBV4-1 to TRBJ2-7; TRBD2 aligns across 12 bases. Germline loops: CDR1 MGHRA, CDR2 YSYEKL. The CDR3 is 20 amino acids. J gave up 0 bases and V 0 bases, and 12 bases lay outside the gene matches.

The chain uses TRBV10-3 and TRBJ1-3; D is undetermined. The CDR3 covers 15 residues. V was shortened by 5 bases and J by 0 bases, with 11 bases between the two germline ends. Germline values: CDR1 ENHRY, CDR2 SYGVKD. CDR3 in amino acids: CAISTDGNSGNTIYF. The CDR3 DNA reads as TGTGCCATCAGTACTGACGGTAACTCTGGAAACACCATATATTTT.

This clonotype was seen only a few times. V gene TRBV27 combines with J gene TRBJ1-2; D is undetermined. Germline loops: CDR1 MNHEY, CDR2 SMNVEV (reference sequence). Trimming stripped 3 bases from V and 5 bases from J, with 19 bases between. The CDR3 covers 16 residues. The CDR3 sequence: CASSFAGHEGEYGYTF. The CDR3 DNA reads as TGTGCCAGCAGTTTTGCGGGCCACGAAGGAGAATATGGCTACACCTTC.

Only one count was recorded for this clonotype. In DNA form, the CDR3 reads TGTGCCAGCAGCGTCGGGGGGTTGGATGAGCAGTTCTTC. Its protein product is CASSVGGLDEQFF. The V call is TRBV9, the J call TRBJ2-1; 7 nucleotides line up with TRBD2. After removal of 2 bases from V and 8 bases from J, the junction contained 4 bases not matched to a gene. The CDR3 runs to 13 residues. In germline, CDR1 is SGDLS, CDR2 YYNGEE.

The rearrangement uses TRBV5-1 and TRBJ2-5; 8 bases line up with TRBD1. The CDR3 loop spans 14 amino acids. Germline lookup yields CDR1 SGHRS and CDR2 YFSETQ. Trimming took 3 bases from V and 3 from J; bases not matched to a gene: 4. The chain's CDR3 is CASSWTTGEETQYF. DNA of the CDR3: TGCGCCAGCAGCTGGACGACAGGGGAAGAGACCCAGTACTTC. The complete variable domain, with remaining parts taken from reference TRBV5-1 and TRBJ2-5, reads KAGVTQTPRYLIKTRGQQVTLSCSPISGHRSVSWYQQTPGQGLQFLFEYFSETQRNKGNFPGRFSGRQFSNSRSEMNVSTLELGDSALYLCASSWTTGEETQYFGPGTRLLVL.